Shown below are 31 T cell receptor beta chains from a single sample sequenced in a study of CD8+ T cells in alopecia areata. Extraction and reverse transcription of RNA yielded cDNA as the sequencing template. Assay used: immunoSEQ multiplex PCR; TCRdb lists only in-frame clones, some missing. The sample records fewer than 90,000 clones, 45% to 60% being singletons. Sequencing used NKG2D-high CD8+ T cells sorted from blood. These receptors were obtained from a human donor with alopecia areata.

V is TRBV29-1 and J is TRBJ1-2; 9 nucleotides align to TRBD1. The length of the CDR3 is 13 residues. Germline V gene sequence: CDR1 SQVTM, CDR2 ANQGSEA. Trimming cost V 4 bases and J 2 bases; bases outside gene matches: 2. CDR3 in DNA: TGCAGCGTTGGACAGGGGGGGAACTATGGCTACACCTTC. Translation gives CSVGQGGNYGYTF.

V is TRBV12-5 and J is TRBJ1-2; D is unclear. Trimming took 2 bases from V and 4 from J, leaving 8 bases between them. Per the germline V gene, CDR1 is LGHNT and CDR2 is FRNRAP. This CDR3 is built from 13 residues. CDR3 in DNA: TGTGCTAGTGGTTTGTCCACAAGCTATGGCTACACCTTC. It is translated as CASGLSTSYGYTF.

This clone was seen a few times. The chain has TRBV7-2 and TRBJ1-1; weak D call: TRBD1 (6 bases). This CDR3 is 17 amino acids long. Germline assignment: CDR1 SGHTA and CDR2 FQGNSA. The V end lost 4 bases, the J end lost 5 bases, and 23 bases lay between the germline ends. This CDR3 reads CASSSPDGRGRGTEAFF. The CDR3 region has the DNA TGTGCCAGCAGCTCCCCCGACGGCAGGGGTAGGGGGACTGAAGCTTTCTTT.

This chain links TRBV7-9 with TRBJ2-6, with unresolved D. The germline gives CDR1 SEHNR, CDR2 FQNEAQ (reference sequence). The CDR3 totals 14 residues. Trimming took off 3 bases at V and 4 bases at J, with 7 bases between the two ends. CDR3 nucleotide sequence: TGTGCCAGCAGCTTTAGCACAGGGGCCAACGTCCTGACTTTC. Its translation: CASSFSTGANVLTF.

V gene TRBV2 combines with J gene TRBJ1-2; perhaps TRBD1 as D (6 bases). This CDR3 spans 12 amino acids. Germline lookup yields CDR1 SNHLY and CDR2 FYNNEI. The ends were cut back, 10 bases at V and 4 bases at J, with 13 bases in the middle. CDR3 sequence (DNA): TGTGCCAAACAGGGACGGTCCTATGGCTACACCTTC. It translates to CAKQGRSYGYTF.

This clone was counted between two and nine times. V is TRBV29-1 and J is TRBJ2-7, with 8 positions matching TRBD1. CDR3 length: 16 residues. The junction had 16 bases not matched to a gene; V was cut back by 6 bases and J by 3 bases. Germline-derived CDR1 and CDR2 are SQVTM and ANQGSEA. The CDR3 nucleotides read TGCAGCGTCGGCACATCCTCGACAGGGGTCTTCTACGAGCAGTACTTC. It encodes CSVGTSSTGVFYEQYF.

In its sample, this clone was seen a few times. This chain connects TRBV2 to TRBJ2-2, with no clear D. Trimming took 7 bases from V and 7 from J, leaving 4 bases between them. CDR3 length: 10 residues. Germline CDR1 is SNHLY and CDR2 is FYNNEI. CDR3 bases: TGTGCCAGCAATGGCGGGGAGCTGTTTTTT. As protein: CASNGGELFF.

This clone was seen only once. V and J are TRBV9 and TRBJ1-2, with D possibly matching TRBD1 (5 bases). This CDR3 spans 13 amino acids. Germline CDR1 and CDR2: SGDLS and YYNGEE. Trimming took 5 bases from V and 5 from J, leaving 13 bases between them. CDR3 DNA: TGTGCCAGCAGACAGGACCCGGGGTATGGCTACACCTTC. Translating gives CASRQDPGYGYTF.

The J gene is TRBJ2-7, the V gene TRBV16; D remains unclear. Germline CDR1 and CDR2: KGHSY and FQNENV. The CDR3 is 13 residues long. V was shortened by 1 base and J by 3 bases, with 7 bases between the two germline ends. In DNA, the CDR3 is TGTGCCAGCAGCCAATTGTCAGGCTACGAGCAGTACTTC. Encoded protein: CASSQLSGYEQYF.

Only a few counts were recorded for this clone. J is TRBJ1-1 and V is TRBV25-1; possible D gene TRBD1, 5 bases. The V end was cut by 0 bases, the J end by 4 bases, with 12 bases between. The germline V gene encodes CDR1 MGHDK and CDR2 SYGVNS. This CDR3 has 15 amino acids. The CDR3 here is CASSEYGGAGTEAFF. CDR3 DNA: TGTGCCAGCAGTGAATACGGGGGTGCGGGCACTGAAGCTTTCTTT.

The chain recombines TRBV1 with TRBJ1-5; whether TRBD1, the table's D call, matches the DNA was not checked. TRBV1 is a pseudogene locus. The CDR3 loop spans 14 amino acids. This CDR3 reads CTSRDRDSNQPQHF. For the CDR3, the DNA is TGCACCAGCAGAGACAGAGATAGCAATCAGCCCCAGCATTTT.

This clone occurred once. The chain couples TRBV7-9 to TRBJ2-5, with D hard to call. The length of the CDR3 is 12 residues. The V gene's germline CDR1 is SEHNR and CDR2 FQNEAQ (reference sequence). Trimming removed 5 bases at V and 5 bases at J, with 9 bases between. The DNA for the CDR3 is TGTGCCAGCAGCCTAGACAAGGAGACCCAGTACTTC. Amino acids: CASSLDKETQYF.

This clone has more than one count but fewer than ten. The V gene is TRBV7-9, the J gene TRBJ2-1; D remains unclear. The V and J ends lost 5 bases and 8 bases respectively, with 10 bases between them. CDR3 length equals 12 residues. Germline CDR1 reads SEHNR; CDR2 reads FQNEAQ (reference sequence). In DNA form, the CDR3 reads TGTGCCAGCAGCCTCAAGGGTGATGAGCAGTTCTTC. Translated: CASSLKGDEQFF. Full variable domain (outside the CDR3, taken from reference TRBV7-9 and TRBJ2-1): DTGVSQNPRHKITKRGQNVTFRCDPISEHNRLYWYRQTLGQGPEFLTYFQNEAQLEKSRLLSDRFSAERPKGSFSTLEIQRTEQGDSAMYLCASSLKGDEQFFGPGTRLTVL.

The chain employs TRBV29-1 and TRBJ2-3; 7 nucleotides line up with TRBD2. The V gene end was trimmed by 3 bases and the J gene end by 0 bases; junction bases not matched to a gene: 12. Germline loops: CDR1 SQVTM, CDR2 ANQGSEA. The length of the CDR3 is 17 residues. CDR3 in DNA: TGCAGCGTTGACCTTGCGGGAGAGGTCCCTAGCACAGATACGCAGTATTTT. Its protein product is CSVDLAGEVPSTDTQYF.

The rearrangement links TRBV18 to TRBJ2-1; weak D call: TRBD1 (5 bases). Germline values: CDR1 KGHSH, CDR2 LQKENI. Trimming shortened V by 2 bases and J by 4 bases, and 9 bases separated the two germline ends. The CDR3 has 14 amino acids. CDR3 DNA: TGTGCCAGCTCACCAAGTCAGGGATACAATGAGCAGTTCTTC. Protein product: CASSPSQGYNEQFF.

This clone was observed a handful of times. The chain employs TRBV30 and TRBJ1-5, with TRBD1 identical over 10 bases. Germline V gene data show CDR1 as GTSNPN and CDR2 as SVGIG (reference sequence). J lost 5 bases, V lost 2 bases, and 3 bases had no gene match. CDR3 length equals 14 residues. The CDR3 loop reads CAWSFGTGDQPQHF. In DNA, the CDR3 is TGTGCCTGGAGTTTCGGGACAGGGGATCAGCCCCAGCATTTT. The full variable domain, in which reference TRBV30 and TRBJ1-5 provide the parts outside the CDR3, is SQTIHQWPATLVQPVGSPLSLECTVEGTSNPNLYWYRQAAGRGLQLLFYSVGIGQISSEVPQNLSASRPQDRQFILSSKKLLLSDSGFYLCAWSFGTGDQPQHFGDGTRLSIL.

V and J are TRBV29-1 and TRBJ2-7, with 8 bases matching TRBD1. CDR1 is SQVTM and CDR2 is ANQGSEA in the germline V gene. V lost 4 bases, J lost 5 bases, and 4 bases stayed unmatched. This CDR3 spans 12 amino acids. The chain's CDR3 is CSVADRGHEQYF. In DNA form, the CDR3 reads TGCAGCGTTGCTGACAGGGGCCACGAGCAGTACTTC.

The chain is built from TRBV23-1 and TRBJ2-7; D unclear. TRBV23-1 is an ORF; its function is uncertain. The CDR3 has 13 residues. V shed 6 bases and J shed 2 bases, with 11 bases lying between them. The CDR3 DNA reads as TGCGCCAGCAGACCCGACGGAACCTACGAGCAGTACTTC. Translated: CASRPDGTYEQYF.

Written as DNA, the CDR3 is TGTGCCAGCAGGCAGTTGTACCAAGAGACCCAGTACTTC. Translation gives CASRQLYQETQYF. This chain connects TRBV28 to TRBJ2-5, with D hard to call. CDR1 MDHEN and CDR2 SYDVKM come from the germline V gene. V dropped 6 bases and J dropped 0 bases, with 8 bases sitting between them. The CDR3 contains 13 residues.

The sample holds many counts of this clone. V and J are TRBV25-1 and TRBJ2-7, with D hard to call. Germline assignment: CDR1 MGHDK and CDR2 SYGVNS. The length of the CDR3 is 13 residues. V was pared by 4 bases and J by 0 bases, with 7 bases between. The CDR3 region is CASSGYGSYEQYF. Written as DNA, the CDR3 is TGTGCCAGCAGTGGATACGGCTCCTACGAGCAGTACTTC.

This clone was observed a handful of times. The chain has TRBV23-1 and TRBJ2-4; 7 bases fit TRBD2. TRBV23-1 is an open reading frame whose function is uncertain. The CDR3 covers 17 residues. After removal of 0 bases from V and 0 bases from J, the junction contained 5 bases not matched to a gene. This chain's CDR3 is CASSQSSGLVAKNIQYF. The CDR3 DNA sequence: TGCGCCAGCAGTCAATCGTCCGGACTAGTAGCCAAAAACATTCAGTACTTC.

The chain carries TRBV4-3 and TRBJ2-3; D not certain. V was cut by 1 base and J by 2 bases, with 13 bases left in between. Germline V CDR1 and CDR2: LGHNA, YSLEER. The CDR3 loop spans 16 amino acids. The CDR3 loop reads CASSQVRDVVTDTQYF. CDR3 in DNA: TGCGCCAGCAGCCAAGTCCGTGATGTGGTCACAGATACGCAGTATTTT.

The chain employs TRBV4-1 and TRBJ2-6; D not resolved. The CDR3 loop spans 12 amino acids. Between the trimmed V and J ends, which lost 9 bases and 2 bases, there was a span of 5 bases. The germline CDR1 and CDR2 sequences are MGHRA and YSYEKL. CDR3 protein: CASSPGANVLTF. CDR3 nucleotide sequence: TGCGCCAGTTCGCCTGGGGCCAACGTCCTGACTTTC.

This clone was seen more than once but under ten times. The chain combines TRBV27 with TRBJ2-2, with D perhaps assigned TRBD1 or TRBD2 (5 bases each). This CDR3 is built from 15 residues. The germline V and J ends were trimmed by 8 bases and 4 bases, with 17 bases remaining between them. Germline CDR1 is MNHEY and CDR2 is SMNVEV (reference sequence). Here the CDR3 reads CASLSRDGPTGELFF. In DNA form, the CDR3 reads TGTGCCAGCTTATCCAGGGACGGACCCACCGGGGAGCTGTTTTTT.

This chain joins TRBV11-2 and TRBJ2-7; D perhaps matches TRBD1 (6 bases). Germline loops: CDR1 SGHAT, CDR2 FQNNGV. CDR3 length equals 13 residues. The V end lost 5 bases, the J end lost 2 bases, and 10 bases lay between the germline ends. CDR3 DNA sequence: TGTGCCAGCAGCCCCGGACAGACCTACGAGCAGTACTTC. This translates into CASSPGQTYEQYF.

The V and J genes are TRBV29-1 and TRBJ1-2; D is ambiguous. CDR1 is SQVTM, CDR2 ANQGSEA, per germline. V shed 7 bases and J shed 0 bases, with 12 bases lying between them. The CDR3 is 13 residues long. The CDR3 region has the DNA TGCAGCGCCTTGGAGGTAGCTAACTATGGCTACACCTTC. As protein: CSALEVANYGYTF.

This chain connects TRBV9 to TRBJ2-2; D uncertain. V was shortened by 2 bases and J by 1 base, with 12 bases between the two germline ends. Germline values: CDR1 SGDLS, CDR2 YYNGEE. The CDR3 is made up of 16 amino acids. The CDR3 loop reads CASSVNSLRNTGELFF. Here the CDR3 DNA reads TGTGCCAGCAGCGTCAACAGCCTAAGGAACACCGGGGAGCTGTTTTTT.

The CDR3 region has the DNA TGTGCCAGCAGTTACGGCGAGCACAATGAGCAGTTCTTC. This sequence encodes CASSYGEHNEQFF. The V gene is TRBV6-5, the J gene TRBJ2-1; D unresolved. This CDR3 comprises 13 residues. V lost 2 bases and J 5 bases, leaving 7 bases between the germline ends. Germline assignment: CDR1 MNHEY and CDR2 SVGAGI.

About this clone itself: Other nucleotide sequences from this sample produce the same CDR3. V usage is TRBV29-1 and J usage is TRBJ2-2; unclear D gene. Germline V gene lookup returns CDR1 SQVTM and CDR2 ANQGSEA. V lost 6 bases to trimming and J lost 3 bases, with 2 bases between them. The CDR3 is made up of 10 amino acids. The CDR3 sequence: CSVYTGELFF. The DNA of the CDR3 is TGCAGCGTATACACCGGGGAGCTGTTTTTT.

A few counts support this clone. The chain is built from TRBV9 and TRBJ2-1; no definite D call. CDR3 length equals 11 residues. The V end was cut by 0 bases, the J end by 6 bases, with 1 base between. Germline-derived CDR1 and CDR2 are SGDLS and YYNGEE. CDR3 residues: CASSVANEQFF. In DNA, the CDR3 is TGTGCCAGCAGCGTAGCCAATGAGCAGTTCTTC. The full variable domain, completed using reference TRBV9 and TRBJ2-1, is DSGVTQTPKHLITATGQRVTLRCSPRSGDLSVYWYQQSLDQGLQFLIQYYNGEERAKGNILERFSAQQFPDLHSELNLSSLELGDSALYFCASSVANEQFFGPGTRLTVL.

The V and J genes are TRBV27 and TRBJ1-1, with 7 positions matching TRBD1. The CDR3 spans 13 residues. V dropped 5 bases and J dropped 5; count of bases not matched to a gene: 5. Germline V gene data show CDR1 as MNHEY and CDR2 as SMNVEV (reference sequence). CDR3 amino acids: CASSVSGGTEAFF. DNA for the CDR3: TGTGCCAGCAGTGTCTCAGGGGGGACTGAAGCTTTCTTT.